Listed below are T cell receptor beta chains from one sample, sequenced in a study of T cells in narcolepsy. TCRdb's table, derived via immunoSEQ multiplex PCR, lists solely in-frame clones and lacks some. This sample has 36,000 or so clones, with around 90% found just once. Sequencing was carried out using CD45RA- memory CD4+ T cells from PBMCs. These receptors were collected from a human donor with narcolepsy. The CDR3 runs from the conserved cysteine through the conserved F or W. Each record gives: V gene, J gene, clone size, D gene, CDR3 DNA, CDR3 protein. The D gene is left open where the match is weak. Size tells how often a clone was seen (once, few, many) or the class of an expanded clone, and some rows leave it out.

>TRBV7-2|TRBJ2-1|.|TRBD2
TGTGCCAGCAGCTTAGGCGGGACTAGGGCCCCCAATGAGCAGTTCTTC
CASSLGGTRAPNEQFF
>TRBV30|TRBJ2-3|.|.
TGTGCCTGGAGTGGGGGATCGGATACGCAGTATTTT
CAWSGGSDTQYF
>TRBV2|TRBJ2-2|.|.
TGTGCCAGCAGTGAAGCGCTTGGGTCCCACGGGGAGCTGTTTTTT
CASSEALGSHGELFF
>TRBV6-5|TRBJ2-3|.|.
TGTGCCAGCAGCCCGGGACGGAACACAGATACGCAGTATTTT
CASSPGRNTDTQYF
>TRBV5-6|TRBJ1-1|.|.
TGTGCCAGCAGCGGGAGGATTGAAGCTTTCTTT
CASSGRIEAFF
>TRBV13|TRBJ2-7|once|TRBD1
TGTGCCAGCAGCTTGGCAGGCGTACTGGGACAGACCTACGAGCAGTACTTC
CASSLAGVLGQTYEQYF
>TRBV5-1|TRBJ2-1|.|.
TGCGCCAGCAGCTTAGATGAGGGCTTCTGGAATGAGCAGTTCTTC
CASSLDEGFWNEQFF
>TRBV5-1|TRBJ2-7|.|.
TGCGCCAGCAGCTTGGGAGCCACGACGGGTTACGAGCAGTACTTC
CASSLGATTGYEQYF
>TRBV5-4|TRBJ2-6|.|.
TGTGCCAGCAGCTTGAGGAGAGGGGCCAACGTCCTGACTTTC
CASSLRRGANVLTF
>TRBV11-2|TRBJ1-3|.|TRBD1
TGTGCCAGCAGCTTACGGGACAGACCAAGGGGAAACACCATATATTTT
CASSLRDRPRGNTIYF
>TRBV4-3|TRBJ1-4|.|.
TGCGCCAGCAGCCCTGTCGGAAGGGGGGAAAAACTGTTTTTT
CASSPVGRGEKLFF
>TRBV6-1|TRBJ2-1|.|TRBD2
TGTGCCAGCAATCCACGGACTAGCGGGTACAATGAGCAGTTCTTC
CASNPRTSGYNEQFF
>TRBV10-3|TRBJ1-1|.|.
TGTGCCATCAGAGCTAAAACGGTGAACACTGAAGCTTTCTTT
CAIRAKTVNTEAFF
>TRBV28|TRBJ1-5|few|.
TGTGCCAGCATTTCCCTTAGGAGCAATCAGCCCCAGCATTTT
CASISLRSNQPQHF
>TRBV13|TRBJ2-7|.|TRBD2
TGTGCCAGCAGCTCAAGTATAGCGGGAGGGTCCTACGAGCAGTACTTC
CASSSSIAGGSYEQYF
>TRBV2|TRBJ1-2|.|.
TGTGCCAGCAGCGAACTTCTTACAGGGTCGCTGCGCTACACCTTC
CASSELLTGSLRYTF
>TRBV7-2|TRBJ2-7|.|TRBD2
TGTGCCAGCAGATTACTAGCGGGAGCCTCCTACGAGCAGTACTTC
CASRLLAGASYEQYF
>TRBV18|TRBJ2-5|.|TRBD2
TGTGCCAGCTCACCATGGAATAGCGGGAGGGCCGTAGTTGCTCGAGAGACCCAGTACTTC
CASSPWNSGRAVVARETQYF
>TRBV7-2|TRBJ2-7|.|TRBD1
TGTGCCAGCAGCACCGGGACAGGGCCCTACGAGCAGTACTTC
CASSTGTGPYEQYF
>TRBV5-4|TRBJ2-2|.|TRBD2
TGTGCCAGCAGTTTTCGCGGGGGAGTCACCGGGGAGCTGTTTTTT
CASSFRGGVTGELFF
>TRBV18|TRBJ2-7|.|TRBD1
TGTGCCAGCTCAAGCGGGACAGGGATGGCCTACGAGCAGTACTTC
CASSSGTGMAYEQYF
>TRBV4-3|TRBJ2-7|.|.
TGCGCCAGCAGCCGACGGGTCAGGGACGAGCAGTACTTC
CASSRRVRDEQYF
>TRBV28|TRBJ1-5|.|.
TGTGCCAGCAGATCCCTCCTCTCCGACAGTCCTAGCAATCAGCCCCAGCATTTT
CASRSLLSDSPSNQPQHF
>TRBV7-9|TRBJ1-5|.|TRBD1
TGTGCCAGCAGCTTAGGGACAGGGCCCAATCAGCCCCAGCATTTT
CASSLGTGPNQPQHF
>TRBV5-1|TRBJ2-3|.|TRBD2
TGCGCCAGCAGCTCGGGACTAGCGGCCTACACAGATACGCAGTATTTT
CASSSGLAAYTDTQYF